The present T cell receptor beta chain was sequenced within a study of graft-versus-host responses after intestinal transplantation. Findings and limits, study-wide: Some GvH clones were seen earlier in gut or blood, suggesting intestinal origin.

Assay: immunoSEQ multiplex PCR; the TCRdb copy retains only in-frame clones and omits some. The sample yields around 4,100 clones, roughly 80% seen once. About this clone: The antigen is unknown.

CDR1 is LNHDA, CDR2 SQIVND, per germline (reference sequence). The CDR3 runs 15 residues. The V and J ends lost 5 bases and 3 bases respectively, with 11 bases between them. Graft specimens yielded both intraepithelial and lamina propria lymphocytes. Here the sequenced sample was ileum tissue, taken 9 days after transplant. The chain combines TRBV19 with TRBJ2-6, with D perhaps TRBD2 (5 bases). This clonotype was obtained from a human patient who received an intestinal transplant, so some T cells may come from the graft donor. The CDR3 coding sequence is TGTGCCAGTAGTTTACTAGTTGATGGGGCCAACGTCCTGACTTTC. Encoded protein: CASSLLVDGANVLTF.